This TCR beta chain was recovered during a study of human T cells and chemical hapten exposure. Broader study findings: Compared to controls, expanded TCRs made significantly more large clusters of similar CDR3s.

Germline assignment: CDR1 SGHDT and CDR2 YYEEEE. The CDR3 totals 13 residues. V lost 0 bases and J lost 7, with 5 bases in between. TCRdb called the RACE reads again in MiXCR, with one record for every CDR3 protein. The sample lists over 70,000 distinct CDR3 sequences, 7.5% to 9.5% seen once, with around 3.6% in the top ten. Only a few counts were recorded for this clonotype. Its antigen is still unknown. Described time point: patch test 2, 6 weeks after DPC sensitization. Stated treatment: therapeutic diphenylcyclopropenone sensitization with weekly scalp DPC. The gene calls are TRBV5-6 and TRBJ1-6; D uncertain. The starting material was whole blood, obtained in connection with sensitization to the hapten diphenylcyclopropenone (DPC). This sequence was found in a woman aged 50 to 60 with alopecia areata. Some clones in this sample may be carry-over from other donors' samples. CDR3 bases: TGTGCCAGCAGCTTGGAGAGGAATTCACCCCTCCACTTT. As protein: CASSLERNSPLHF. Drawing the rest from reference TRBV5-6 and TRBJ1-6, the complete variable domain is DAGVTQSPTHLIKTRGQQVTLRCSPKSGHDTVSWYQQALGQGPQFIFQYYEEEERQRGNFPDRFSGHQFPNYSSELNVNALLLGDSALYLCASSLERNSPLHFGNGTRLTVT.